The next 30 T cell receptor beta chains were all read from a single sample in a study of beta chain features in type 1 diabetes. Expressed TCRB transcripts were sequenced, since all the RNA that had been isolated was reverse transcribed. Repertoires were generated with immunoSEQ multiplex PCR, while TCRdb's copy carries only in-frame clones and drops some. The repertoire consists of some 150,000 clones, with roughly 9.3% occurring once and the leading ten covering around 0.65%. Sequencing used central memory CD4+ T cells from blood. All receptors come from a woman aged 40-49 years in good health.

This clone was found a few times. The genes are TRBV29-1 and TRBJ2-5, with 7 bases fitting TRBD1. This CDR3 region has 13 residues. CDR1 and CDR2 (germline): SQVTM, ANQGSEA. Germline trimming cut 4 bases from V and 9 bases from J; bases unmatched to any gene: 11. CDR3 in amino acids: CSVGERSQGAQYF. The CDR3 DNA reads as TGCAGCGTTGGGGAACGTTCCCAGGGGGCCCAGTACTTC.

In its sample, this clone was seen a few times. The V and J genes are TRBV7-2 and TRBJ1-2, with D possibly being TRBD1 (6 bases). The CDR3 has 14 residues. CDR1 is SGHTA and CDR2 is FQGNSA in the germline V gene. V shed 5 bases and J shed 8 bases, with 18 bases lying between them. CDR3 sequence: CASSRLGGAGGYTF. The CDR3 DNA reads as TGTGCCAGCAGCCGTTTGGGGGGGGCGGGAGGCTACACCTTC.

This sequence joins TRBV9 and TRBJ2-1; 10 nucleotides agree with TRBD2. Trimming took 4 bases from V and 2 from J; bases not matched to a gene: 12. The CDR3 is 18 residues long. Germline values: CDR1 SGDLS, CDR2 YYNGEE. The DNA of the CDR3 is TGTGCCAGCAGCCTACTAGCGGGGAGTACACTTACCTACAATGAGCAGTTCTTC. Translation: CASSLLAGSTLTYNEQFF.

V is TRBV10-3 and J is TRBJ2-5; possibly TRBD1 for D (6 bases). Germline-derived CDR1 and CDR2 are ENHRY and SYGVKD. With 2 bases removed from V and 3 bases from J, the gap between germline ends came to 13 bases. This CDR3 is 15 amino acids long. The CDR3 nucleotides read TGTGCCATCAGTGAGGGCGGGCAGGGGAAAGAGACCCAGTACTTC. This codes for CAISEGGQGKETQYF.

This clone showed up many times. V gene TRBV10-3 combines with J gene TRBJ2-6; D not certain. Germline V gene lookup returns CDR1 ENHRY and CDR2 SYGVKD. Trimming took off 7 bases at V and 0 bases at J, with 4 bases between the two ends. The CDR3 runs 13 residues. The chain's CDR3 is CAITGSGANVLTF. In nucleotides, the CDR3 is TGTGCCATCACGGGCTCTGGGGCCAACGTCCTGACTTTC.

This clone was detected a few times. As DNA, the CDR3 is TGTGCCAGCAGCCCAATGGGGGCTGGGAATCAGCCCCAGCATTTT. Amino acids: CASSPMGAGNQPQHF. The chain carries TRBV7-2 and TRBJ1-5, with D possibly TRBD1 on 6 matching bases. Germline V gene sequence: CDR1 SGHTA, CDR2 FQGNSA. V was pared by 5 bases and J by 4 bases, with 15 bases between. This CDR3 is built from 15 residues.

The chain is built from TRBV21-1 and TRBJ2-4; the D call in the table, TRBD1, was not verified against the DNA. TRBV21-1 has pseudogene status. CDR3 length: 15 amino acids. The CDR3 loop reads CASSKRETGANIQYF. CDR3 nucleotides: TGTGCCAGCAGCAAAAGGGAGACAGGGGCAAACATTCAGTACTTC.

For the CDR3, the DNA is TGTGCCAGCAGCCAGGGACAGGTTGGCTACACCTTC. This translates into CASSQGQVGYTF. This rearrangement joins TRBV6-5 to TRBJ1-2, with TRBD1 matching over 8 bases. This CDR3 spans 12 amino acids. After removal of 6 bases from V and 7 bases from J, the junction contained 4 bases not matched to a gene. The germline gives CDR1 MNHEY, CDR2 SVGAGI.

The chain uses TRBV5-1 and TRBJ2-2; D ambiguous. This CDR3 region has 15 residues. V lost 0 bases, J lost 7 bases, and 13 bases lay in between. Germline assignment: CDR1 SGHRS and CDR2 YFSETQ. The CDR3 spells CASSLVGPEHGELFF. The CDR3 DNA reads TGCGCCAGCAGCTTGGTCGGCCCGGAGCACGGGGAGCTGTTTTTT.

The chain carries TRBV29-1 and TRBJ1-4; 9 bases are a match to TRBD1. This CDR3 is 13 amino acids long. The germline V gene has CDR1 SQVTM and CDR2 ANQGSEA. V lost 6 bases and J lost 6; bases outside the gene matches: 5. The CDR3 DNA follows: TGCAGCGTAATCACAGGGGGCGATGAAAAACTGTTTTTT. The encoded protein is CSVITGGDEKLFF.

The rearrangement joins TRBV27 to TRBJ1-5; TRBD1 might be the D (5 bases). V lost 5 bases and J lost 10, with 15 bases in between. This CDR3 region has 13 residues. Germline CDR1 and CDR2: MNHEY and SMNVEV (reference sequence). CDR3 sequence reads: CASSAGGGHPQHF. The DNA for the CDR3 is TGTGCCAGCAGTGCCGGGGGAGGGCACCCCCAGCATTTT.

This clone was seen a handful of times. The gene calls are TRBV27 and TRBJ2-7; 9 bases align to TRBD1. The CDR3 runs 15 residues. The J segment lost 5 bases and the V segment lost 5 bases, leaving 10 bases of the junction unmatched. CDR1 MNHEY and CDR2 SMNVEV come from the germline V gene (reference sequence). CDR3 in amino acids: CASSPRRTGENEQYF. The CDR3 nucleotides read TGTGCCAGCAGTCCTCGAAGGACAGGGGAGAACGAGCAGTACTTC.

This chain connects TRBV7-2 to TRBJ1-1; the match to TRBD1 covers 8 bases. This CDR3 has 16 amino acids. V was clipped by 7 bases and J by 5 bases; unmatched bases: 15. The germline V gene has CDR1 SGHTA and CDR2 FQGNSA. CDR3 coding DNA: TGTGCCAGCACCCAGCGGGTAGGACAGGGTGGAACTGAAGCTTTCTTT. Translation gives CASTQRVGQGGTEAFF.

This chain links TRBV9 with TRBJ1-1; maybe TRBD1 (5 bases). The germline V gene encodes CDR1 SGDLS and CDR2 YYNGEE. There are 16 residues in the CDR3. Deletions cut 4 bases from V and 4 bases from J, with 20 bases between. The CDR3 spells CASSPDQGASLTEAFF. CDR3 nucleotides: TGTGCCAGCAGCCCAGACCAGGGTGCCTCTCTCACTGAAGCTTTCTTT.

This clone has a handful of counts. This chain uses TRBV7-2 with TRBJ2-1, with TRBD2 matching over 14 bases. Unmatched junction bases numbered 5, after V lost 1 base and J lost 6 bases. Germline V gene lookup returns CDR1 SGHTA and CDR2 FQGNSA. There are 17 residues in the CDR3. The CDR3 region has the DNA TGTGCCAGCAGCTTAGGCCGACTAGCGGGGGGGCCCAATGAGCAGTTCTTC. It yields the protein CASSLGRLAGGPNEQFF.

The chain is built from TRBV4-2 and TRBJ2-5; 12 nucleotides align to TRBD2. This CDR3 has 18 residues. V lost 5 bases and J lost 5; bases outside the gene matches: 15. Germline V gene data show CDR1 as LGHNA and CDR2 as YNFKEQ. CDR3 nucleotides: TGTGCCAGCAGCTCCCGGACTAGCGGGGAGGGGAGCAGGGAGACCCAGTACTTC. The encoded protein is CASSSRTSGEGSRETQYF.

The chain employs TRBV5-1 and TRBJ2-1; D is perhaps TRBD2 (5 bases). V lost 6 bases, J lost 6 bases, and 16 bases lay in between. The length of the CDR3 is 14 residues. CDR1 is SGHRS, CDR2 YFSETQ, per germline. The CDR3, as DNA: TGCGCCAGCAAAGGCGGGTCGGGCCTCAATGAGCAGTTCTTC. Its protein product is CASKGGSGLNEQFF.

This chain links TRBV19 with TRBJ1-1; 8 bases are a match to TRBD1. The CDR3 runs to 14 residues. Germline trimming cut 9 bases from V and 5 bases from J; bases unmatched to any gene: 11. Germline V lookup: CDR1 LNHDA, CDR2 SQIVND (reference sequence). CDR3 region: CASQLGQAETEAFF. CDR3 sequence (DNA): TGTGCCAGCCAACTGGGACAGGCGGAAACTGAAGCTTTCTTT.

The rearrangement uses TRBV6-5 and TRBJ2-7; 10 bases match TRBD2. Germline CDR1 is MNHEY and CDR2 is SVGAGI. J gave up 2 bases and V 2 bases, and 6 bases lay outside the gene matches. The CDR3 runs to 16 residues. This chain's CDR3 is CASSYGAGGPPYEQYF. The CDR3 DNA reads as TGTGCCAGCAGTTACGGAGCGGGGGGGCCTCCCTACGAGCAGTACTTC.

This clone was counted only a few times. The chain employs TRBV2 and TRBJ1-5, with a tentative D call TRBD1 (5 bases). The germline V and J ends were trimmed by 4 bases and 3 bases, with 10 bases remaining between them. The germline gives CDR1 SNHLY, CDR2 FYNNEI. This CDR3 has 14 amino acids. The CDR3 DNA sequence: TGTGCCAGCAGTGTTGGCGGGGCCAATCAGCCCCAGCATTTT. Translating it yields CASSVGGANQPQHF.

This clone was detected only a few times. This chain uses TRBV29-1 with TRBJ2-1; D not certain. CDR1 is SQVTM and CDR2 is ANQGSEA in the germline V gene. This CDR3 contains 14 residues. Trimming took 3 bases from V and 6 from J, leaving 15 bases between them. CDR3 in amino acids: CSVDMGLFSNEQFF. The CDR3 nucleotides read TGCAGCGTTGATATGGGCCTATTCAGCAATGAGCAGTTCTTC.

CDR3 sequence: CASSLLQGSGELFF. CDR3 bases: TGTGCCAGCAGCTTGTTACAGGGATCCGGGGAGCTGTTTTTT. The chain couples TRBV7-9 to TRBJ2-2, with D perhaps TRBD1 (6 bases). CDR1 and CDR2 (germline): SEHNR, FQNEAQ (reference sequence). Trimming removed 3 bases at V and 6 bases at J, with 11 bases between. This CDR3 is 14 amino acids long.

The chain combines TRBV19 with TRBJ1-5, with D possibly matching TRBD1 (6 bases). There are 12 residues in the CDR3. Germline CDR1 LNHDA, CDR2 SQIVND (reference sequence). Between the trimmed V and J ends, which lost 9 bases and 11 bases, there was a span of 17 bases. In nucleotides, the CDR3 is TGTGCCAGCAGCGGGGGGCCGATGACCCAGCATTTT. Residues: CASSGGPMTQHF.

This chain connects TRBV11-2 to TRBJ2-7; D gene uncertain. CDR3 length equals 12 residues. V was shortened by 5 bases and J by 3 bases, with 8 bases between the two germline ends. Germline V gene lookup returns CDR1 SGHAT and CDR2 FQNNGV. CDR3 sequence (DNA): TGTGCCAGCAGCCCTACCTTCTACGAGCAGTACTTC. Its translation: CASSPTFYEQYF.

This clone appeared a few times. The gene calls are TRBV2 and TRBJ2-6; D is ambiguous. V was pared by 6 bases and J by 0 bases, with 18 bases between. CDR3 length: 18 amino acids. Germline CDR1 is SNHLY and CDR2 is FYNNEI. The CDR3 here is CASRPFLRTGSGANVLTF. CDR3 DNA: TGTGCCAGCAGGCCGTTTCTCCGCACGGGCTCTGGGGCCAACGTCCTGACTTTC.

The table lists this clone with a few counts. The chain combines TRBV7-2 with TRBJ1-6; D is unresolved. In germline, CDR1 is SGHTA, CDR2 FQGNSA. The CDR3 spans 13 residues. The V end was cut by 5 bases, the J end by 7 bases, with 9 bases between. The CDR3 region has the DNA TGTGCCAGCAGCCAACAAACCAATTCACCCCTCCACTTT. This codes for CASSQQTNSPLHF.

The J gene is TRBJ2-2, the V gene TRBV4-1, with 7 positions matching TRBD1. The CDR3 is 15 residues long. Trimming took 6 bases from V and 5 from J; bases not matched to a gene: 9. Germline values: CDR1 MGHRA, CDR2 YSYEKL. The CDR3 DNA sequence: TGCGCCAGCAGGAGGGAACAGGGGCTTACCGGGGAGCTGTTTTTT. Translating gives CASRREQGLTGELFF.

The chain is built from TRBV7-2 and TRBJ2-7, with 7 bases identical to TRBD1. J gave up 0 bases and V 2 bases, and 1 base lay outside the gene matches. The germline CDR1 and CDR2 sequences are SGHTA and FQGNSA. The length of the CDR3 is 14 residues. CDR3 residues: CASSLRDSSYEQYF. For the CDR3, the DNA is TGTGCCAGCAGCTTACGGGACAGCTCCTACGAGCAGTACTTC.

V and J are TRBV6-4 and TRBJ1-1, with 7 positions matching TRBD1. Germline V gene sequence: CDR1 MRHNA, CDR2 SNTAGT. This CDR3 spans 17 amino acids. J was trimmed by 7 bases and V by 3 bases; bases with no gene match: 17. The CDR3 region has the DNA TGTGCCAGCAGTGATGAAGGGGGCGCAAGGAGATTTGGTGAAGCTTTCTTT. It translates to CASSDEGGARRFGEAFF.

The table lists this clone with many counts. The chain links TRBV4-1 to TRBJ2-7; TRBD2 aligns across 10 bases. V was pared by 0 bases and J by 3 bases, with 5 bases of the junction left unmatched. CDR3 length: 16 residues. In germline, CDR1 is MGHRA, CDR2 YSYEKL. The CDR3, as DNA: TGCGCCAGCAGCCAAGAAAAGCGGGGGGGGTTCTACGAGCAGTACTTC. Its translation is CASSQEKRGGFYEQYF.